A single sample gave rise to the 26 T cell receptor beta chains below, sequenced in a study of blood T cell repertoires in COVID-19 (dated by TCRdb to the early 2020s). The library was generated by the immunoSEQ multiplex PCR assay. TCRdb stores this immuneACCESS table with in-frame sequences only. Part of the clones is absent; in the studies checked, under half of the shortfall reflects unresolved V genes, and no reason is known for the rest. The sample records around 220,000 clones, 75% to 85% of which are singletons. The ten top clones hold approximately 7.6% of the sample. The sample taken for sequencing was peripheral blood. The receptor source for this set is a woman over 75 with COVID-19, enrolled during active disease.

This chain links TRBV30 with TRBJ2-1, with unresolved D. Looked up from germline, CDR1 is GTSNPN and CDR2 is SVGIG (reference sequence). Trimming cost V 0 bases and J 6 bases, with 3 bases left between them. This CDR3 is built from 11 residues. The CDR3 bases are TGTGCCTGGAGTGTACTCAATGAGCAGTTCTTC. The encoded protein is CAWSVLNEQFF.

The rearrangement uses TRBV5-1 and TRBJ1-1; D not certain. V was pared by 3 bases and J by 6 bases, with 12 bases between. The CDR3 has 13 residues. CDR1 SGHRS and CDR2 YFSETQ come from the germline V gene. The CDR3 DNA sequence: TGCGCCAGCAGCTACCGGGAGCATGCTGAAGCTTTCTTT. Translation gives CASSYREHAEAFF.

The rearrangement uses TRBV15 and TRBJ2-3; D unresolved. The CDR3 length is 14 residues. V was pared by 1 base and J by 2 bases, with 7 bases between. CDR1 LNHNV and CDR2 YYDKDF come from the germline V gene (reference sequence). CDR3 DNA: TGTGCCACCAGCAGAGGACTCATCACAGATACGCAGTATTTT. This sequence encodes CATSRGLITDTQYF.

V gene TRBV10-3 combines with J gene TRBJ2-5, with 7 bases identical to TRBD1. V lost 5 bases to trimming and J lost 5 bases; unmatched junction nucleotides: 8. Germline-derived CDR1 and CDR2 are ENHRY and SYGVKD. The CDR3 runs 14 residues. CDR3 amino acids: CAISPTGNLETQYF. The CDR3 DNA follows: TGTGCCATCAGTCCGACAGGGAACTTGGAGACCCAGTACTTC.

J is TRBJ2-1 and V is TRBV7-3, with 14 bases fitting TRBD2. J lost 6 bases, V lost 5 bases, and 3 bases had no gene match. From germline, CDR1 is SGHTA and CDR2 FQGTGA. The CDR3 is 15 residues long. The CDR3 protein is CASSRGLAGGNEQFF. CDR3 DNA: TGTGCCAGCAGCCGCGGACTAGCGGGAGGCAATGAGCAGTTCTTC.

V gene TRBV7-3 combines with J gene TRBJ2-2, with unresolved D. Between the trimmed V and J ends, which lost 5 bases and 7 bases, there was a span of 11 bases. Germline V gene data show CDR1 as SGHTA and CDR2 as FQGTGA. This CDR3 spans 13 amino acids. Here the CDR3 reads CASSIRLDGELFF. The DNA of the CDR3 is TGTGCCAGCAGCATACGACTGGACGGGGAGCTGTTTTTT.

J is TRBJ2-7 and V is TRBV28; D not resolved. The CDR3 runs 12 residues. Trimming shortened V by 3 bases and J by 3 bases, and 6 bases separated the two germline ends. Germline values: CDR1 MDHEN, CDR2 SYDVKM. CDR3 in amino acids: CASSLAHYEQYF. In DNA form, the CDR3 reads TGTGCCAGCAGTTTGGCACACTACGAGCAGTACTTC.

The V gene is TRBV4-2, the J gene TRBJ2-2, with 7 bases fitting TRBD2. The CDR3 totals 18 residues. The germline V gene has CDR1 LGHNA and CDR2 YNFKEQ. V lost 0 bases and J lost 2; bases outside the gene matches: 9. The CDR3 DNA reads as TGTGCCAGCAGCCAAGATCGTTTGGGGGGGTCCAACACCGGGGAGCTGTTTTTT. Protein product: CASSQDRLGGSNTGELFF.

The genes are TRBV6-1 and TRBJ1-6; the match to TRBD1 covers 8 bases. After removal of 2 bases from V and 7 bases from J, the junction contained 7 bases not matched to a gene. Germline V CDR1 and CDR2: MNHNS, SASEGT. The CDR3 has 16 amino acids. The DNA of the CDR3 is TGTGCCAGCAGTGAACCCGAGGGGACAGGAAATTCACCCCTCCACTTT. Translating gives CASSEPEGTGNSPLHF.

V usage is TRBV5-4 and J usage is TRBJ2-1; 9 bases align to TRBD2. Trimming removed 3 bases from V and 4 bases from J; junction bases left unmatched: 8. The CDR3 contains 16 residues. Germline CDR1 reads SGHNT; CDR2 reads YYREEE (reference sequence). CDR3 sequence (DNA): TGTGCCAGCAGCTCCCTGACTAGCGGAAATTACAATGAGCAGTTCTTC. This encodes CASSSLTSGNYNEQFF.

The genes are TRBV7-3 and TRBJ1-2; TRBD1 matches 7 bases. The trim removed 5 bases at V and 7 bases at J, leaving 7 bases unmatched. Germline loops: CDR1 SGHTA, CDR2 FQGTGA. The CDR3 is 13 residues long. The CDR3 is CASSVGTVFGYTF. CDR3 sequence (DNA): TGTGCCAGCAGCGTAGGGACAGTCTTTGGCTACACCTTC.

The chain joins TRBV18 to TRBJ1-1, with D perhaps TRBD1 (5 bases). From germline, CDR1 is KGHSH and CDR2 LQKENI. The V and J ends lost 5 bases and 3 bases respectively, with 10 bases between them. The CDR3 totals 13 residues. CDR3 in DNA: TGTGCCAGCTCATCAGACAGATACACTGAAGCTTTCTTT. Protein: CASSSDRYTEAFF.

This chain uses TRBV5-6 with TRBJ1-6, with 9 bases identical to TRBD1. The CDR3 is 15 amino acids. The germline gives CDR1 SGHDT, CDR2 YYEEEE. V shed 4 bases and J 9 bases; nucleotides not matched to a gene: 8. The CDR3 nucleotides read TGTGCCAGCAGCAGAACCGGGACAGGGAGTTCACCCCTCCACTTT. It is translated as CASSRTGTGSSPLHF.

The chain couples TRBV7-8 to TRBJ2-3, with 8 positions matching TRBD2. The length of the CDR3 is 16 residues. From germline, CDR1 is SGHVS and CDR2 FQNEAQ. The ends lost 7 bases at V and 4 bases at J; junction bases unmatched: 13. CDR3 sequence: CASNVRAGGRSDTQYF. CDR3 sequence (DNA): TGTGCCAGCAACGTGAGGGCGGGGGGCCGATCAGATACGCAGTATTTT.

The genes are TRBV6-1 and TRBJ2-5; D is ambiguous. V was clipped by 0 bases and J by 4 bases, with 3 bases between them. CDR1 is MNHNS and CDR2 is SASEGT in the germline V gene. The length of the CDR3 is 12 residues. DNA for the CDR3: TGTGCCAGCAGTGAAGCTCGAGAGACCCAGTACTTC. It encodes CASSEARETQYF.

This rearrangement joins TRBV25-1 to TRBJ1-2; 8 bases map to TRBD1. The CDR3 has 14 amino acids. The V segment lost 4 bases and the J segment 1 base; nucleotides outside the gene matches: 2. Germline assignment: CDR1 MGHDK and CDR2 SYGVNS. CDR3 nucleotide sequence: TGTGCCAGCAGTGGACAGGGGAGTAACTATGGCTACACCTTC. It yields the protein CASSGQGSNYGYTF.

The gene calls are TRBV29-1 and TRBJ2-7; D might be TRBD1 (6 bases). This CDR3 is built from 12 residues. The V end lost 4 bases, the J end lost 6 bases, and 13 bases lay between the germline ends. The V gene's germline CDR1 is SQVTM and CDR2 ANQGSEA. CDR3 nucleotides: TGCAGCGTTGGGCGAGAAGGGGGCGAGCAGTACTTC. It codes for CSVGREGGEQYF.

The rearrangement links TRBV14 to TRBJ2-5, with no clear D. The germline gives CDR1 SGHDN, CDR2 FVKESK. V shed 0 bases and J shed 7 bases, with 6 bases lying between them. The CDR3 spans 12 residues. CDR3: CASSQDTGTQYF. The CDR3 nucleotides read TGTGCCAGCAGCCAAGATACGGGGACCCAGTACTTC.

CDR3 in amino acids: CASRTTGGASYGYTF. The CDR3 coding sequence is TGTGCCAGTAGAACCACAGGGGGCGCCAGCTATGGCTACACCTTC. The chain employs TRBV19 and TRBJ1-2; TRBD1 matches at 9 bases. Germline lookup yields CDR1 LNHDA and CDR2 SQIVND (reference sequence). CDR3 size: 15 residues. V lost 6 bases and J lost 4; bases outside the gene matches: 9. Filled out from reference TRBV19 and TRBJ1-2, the complete variable domain reads DGGITQSPKYLFRKEGQNVTLSCEQNLNHDAMYWYRQDPGQGLRLIYYSQIVNDFQKGDIAEGYSVSREKKESFPLTVTSAQKNPTAFYLCASRTTGGASYGYTFGSGTRLTVV.

This clone showed up just once. The rearrangement links TRBV2 to TRBJ2-1, with D perhaps TRBD2 (5 bases). CDR1 is SNHLY, CDR2 FYNNEI, per germline. With 0 bases removed from V and 7 bases from J, the gap between germline ends came to 22 bases. This CDR3 region has 18 residues. CDR3 in DNA: TGTGCCAGCAGTGAAGCGCTTATTATAGGACTGGTAAGGAATGAGCAGTTCTTC. It specifies CASSEALIIGLVRNEQFF.

V and J are TRBV27 and TRBJ2-2; tentative D call: TRBD2 (5 bases). Trimming took 8 bases from V and 4 from J, leaving 17 bases between them. CDR1 MNHEY and CDR2 SMNVEV come from the germline V gene (reference sequence). The length of the CDR3 is 15 residues. CDR3 amino acids: CASSPLGLLTGELFF. The CDR3 DNA is TGTGCCAGCTCCCCCCTAGGACTGCTCACCGGGGAGCTGTTTTTT.

This clone has just one count. The chain combines TRBV2 with TRBJ2-7; TRBD1 agrees at 10 bases. V dropped 2 bases and J dropped 1; count of bases not matched to a gene: 5. The V gene's germline CDR1 is SNHLY and CDR2 FYNNEI. The CDR3 extends over 16 amino acids. CDR3 sequence: CASSESVGQGSYEQYF. The CDR3 DNA follows: TGTGCCAGCAGTGAAAGTGTGGGACAGGGGTCCTACGAGCAGTACTTC.

The gene calls are TRBV28 and TRBJ2-7; 10 bases are shared with TRBD2. The CDR3 consists of 14 residues. In germline, CDR1 is MDHEN, CDR2 SYDVKM. V lost 9 bases to trimming and J lost 6 bases; unmatched junction nucleotides: 11. The CDR3 region has the DNA TGTGCCAGTTGGACTAGCGGACATAAAGGCGAGCAGTACTTC. It encodes CASWTSGHKGEQYF.

The chain couples TRBV11-1 to TRBJ2-7, with D possibly TRBD1 on 5 matching bases. Germline lookup yields CDR1 SGHAT and CDR2 FQDESV (reference sequence). The CDR3 is made up of 15 amino acids. The germline V and J ends were trimmed by 1 base and 4 bases, with 14 bases remaining between them. The CDR3 bases are TGTGCCAGCAGCTTAGTTACAGGAAACTTATACGAGCAGTACTTC. It specifies CASSLVTGNLYEQYF.

This clone was picked up one time. The J gene is TRBJ1-6, the V gene TRBV28; D not resolved. The germline gives CDR1 MDHEN, CDR2 SYDVKM. The CDR3 totals 17 residues. Trimming cost V 4 bases and J 0 bases, with 13 bases left between them. CDR3 in DNA: TGTGCCAGCAGTTCACCAGGCACAAGCTCCTATAATTCACCCCTCCACTTT. Its protein product is CASSSPGTSSYNSPLHF.

V is TRBV18 and J is TRBJ1-3, with no clear D. The CDR3 covers 16 residues. Germline assignment: CDR1 KGHSH and CDR2 LQKENI. V shed 2 bases and J shed 1 base, with 12 bases lying between them. The CDR3 sequence: CASSPAAASSGNTIYF. The CDR3 DNA is TGTGCCAGCTCACCAGCGGCAGCCAGTTCTGGAAACACCATATATTTT. Complete variable domain (other parts from reference TRBV18 and TRBJ1-3): NAGVMQNPRHLVRRRGQEARLRCSPMKGHSHVYWYRQLPEEGLKFMVYLQKENIIDESGMPKERFSAEFPKEGPSILRIQQVVRGDSAAYFCASSPAAASSGNTIYFGEGSWLTVV.